This entry lists 27 T cell receptor beta chains sequenced from one sample in a study of blood T cells in healthy people across ages. The authors ran a second PCR of roughly 6 to 12 cycles using a sample-barcoded 5' primer and a J-beta primer mix. TCRdb re-derived calls from the 5' RACE reads in MiXCR, one entry per CDR3 protein. The sample lists more than 800,000 distinct CDR3 sequences; 45% were seen once. Sequenced material: blood. All receptors come from a woman aged 55-75 years in good health.

The chain uses TRBV7-9 and TRBJ2-7, with a weak D call TRBD2 (6 bases). The CDR3 runs 19 residues. Deletions cut 7 bases from V and 3 bases from J, with 31 bases between. Germline CDR1 reads SEHNR; CDR2 reads FQNEAQ (reference sequence). Written as DNA, the CDR3 is TGTGCCAGCATCCCCCGGGAGAGCCTCATACCGGTCAAGGACTACGAGCAGTACTTC. This translates into CASIPRESLIPVKDYEQYF. Full variable domain (missing parts from reference TRBV7-9 and TRBJ2-7): DTGVSQNPRHKITKRGQNVTFRCDPISEHNRLYWYRQTLGQGPEFLTYFQNEAQLEKSRLLSDRFSAERPKGSFSTLEIQRTEQGDSAMYLCASIPRESLIPVKDYEQYFGPGTRLTVT.

The V gene is TRBV11-2, the J gene TRBJ2-1; 13 bases are a match to TRBD2. Per the germline V gene, CDR1 is SGHAT and CDR2 is FQNNGV. CDR3 length: 17 amino acids. The junction had 8 bases not matched to a gene; V was cut back by 0 bases and J by 9 bases. The CDR3 DNA reads TGTGCCAGCAGCTTAGATGGAATTGGACTAGCGGGAGTTGAGCAGTTCTTC. Its protein product is CASSLDGIGLAGVEQFF.

In this sample, this clonotype turned up once. The rearrangement joins TRBV4-2 to TRBJ1-1; D might be TRBD1 (6 bases). Trimming removed 1 base from V and 11 bases from J, with 20 bases in between. Germline values: CDR1 LGHNA, CDR2 YNFKEQ. The CDR3 contains 15 residues. The CDR3 DNA sequence: TGTGCCAGCAGCCAAGTGGGAACAGGGTCGGGGGAGGCTTTCTTT. This sequence encodes CASSQVGTGSGEAFF.

The table lists this clonotype with a few counts. The chain joins TRBV20-1 to TRBJ1-5; TRBD1 agrees at 7 bases. The ends lost 4 bases at V and 5 bases at J; junction bases unmatched: 8. CDR1 and CDR2 from the germline V gene are DFQATT and SNEGSKA (reference sequence). The CDR3 has 14 amino acids. DNA for the CDR3: TGCAGTGCTATGGGGAGGGGGCACGATCAGCCCCAGCATTTT. Protein product: CSAMGRGHDQPQHF.

This sequence joins TRBV5-6 and TRBJ2-7, with TRBD2 identical over 8 bases. V was clipped by 7 bases and J by 0 bases; unmatched bases: 6. Germline loops: CDR1 SGHDT, CDR2 YYEEEE. The CDR3 totals 14 residues. The CDR3 coding sequence is TGTGCCAGCGGTAGCGGGACGAGCTCCTACGAGCAGTACTTC. This translates into CASGSGTSSYEQYF.

The chain carries TRBV20-1 and TRBJ2-5; D is ambiguous. With the DNA end fitting TRBJ2-7 better, the J assignment may be wrong. There are 13 residues in the CDR3. Germline-derived CDR1 and CDR2 are DFQATT and SNEGSKA (reference sequence). The CDR3 coding sequence is TGCAGTGCTAGAGGCTATTTGTCTTACGAGCAGTACTTC. Translated: CSARGYLSYEQYF.

This clonotype was counted between two and nine times. J is TRBJ2-3 and V is TRBV6-6; D perhaps matches TRBD2 (6 bases). CDR1 and CDR2 from the germline V gene are MNHNY and SVGAGI (reference sequence). V was shortened by 2 bases and J by 9 bases, with 21 bases between the two germline ends. The CDR3 contains 16 residues. The DNA for the CDR3 is TGTGCCAGCAGTTACCCTGGGGACTCCTCCCAAGGGACGCAGTATTTT. Amino acids: CASSYPGDSSQGTQYF.

V gene TRBV11-1 combines with J gene TRBJ2-5; tentatively, D is TRBD1 or TRBD2 (5 bases each). The CDR3 consists of 14 residues. Per the germline V gene, CDR1 is SGHAT and CDR2 is FQDESV (reference sequence). V was shortened by 3 bases and J by 11 bases, with 19 bases between the two germline ends. The CDR3 region has the DNA TGTGCCAGCAGCTTTGCAGGGCCCACCTGGGAGCAGTACTTC. This sequence encodes CASSFAGPTWEQYF.

This clonotype was recorded at least ten times. This chain connects TRBV4-2 to TRBJ2-1, with a tentative D call TRBD2 (5 bases). The CDR3 runs to 15 residues. Between the trimmed V and J ends, which lost 1 base and 9 bases, there was a span of 16 bases. Germline V gene data show CDR1 as LGHNA and CDR2 as YNFKEQ. CDR3 region: CASSQVTDSSGEQFF. CDR3 bases: TGTGCCAGCAGCCAAGTAACGGATTCCAGCGGTGAGCAGTTCTTC.

This clonotype was observed a handful of times. This chain uses TRBV15 with TRBJ2-1; D gene ambiguous. V was trimmed by 0 bases and J by 7 bases, leaving 1 base between them. The CDR3 has 11 residues. Germline CDR1 reads LNHNV; CDR2 reads YYDKDF (reference sequence). CDR3: CATSRDNEQFF. CDR3 DNA: TGTGCCACCAGCAGAGATAATGAGCAGTTCTTC.

This clonotype was observed a handful of times. CDR3 in DNA: TGTGCCACCAGTGAGGCCGGGACAGACCAAGAGACCCAGTACTTC. Its translation is CATSEAGTDQETQYF. This chain connects TRBV24-1 to TRBJ2-5, with TRBD1 matching over 7 bases. Germline lookup yields CDR1 KGHDR and CDR2 SFDVKD. J was trimmed by 0 bases and V by 4 bases; bases with no gene match: 4. The CDR3 runs to 15 residues.

This clonotype was recorded a few times. This rearrangement joins TRBV10-3 to TRBJ2-4; possible D gene TRBD2, 5 bases. The DNA end is more similar to TRBJ2-7, so the J call may be wrong. The V gene's germline CDR1 is ENHRY and CDR2 SYGVKD. CDR3 length equals 14 residues. CDR3 nucleotide sequence: TGTGCCATCAGCCTCCCGGGAAGCGTGCCCGAGCAGTACTTC. This codes for CAISLPGSVPEQYF.

This clonotype was seen more than once but under ten times. The chain links TRBV20-1 to TRBJ1-4; D is unclear. V lost 2 bases and J 1 base, leaving 14 bases between the germline ends. The length of the CDR3 is 16 residues. Germline CDR1 reads DFQATT; CDR2 reads SNEGSKA (reference sequence). CDR3 region: CSARSLIPVTNEKLFF. CDR3 DNA sequence: TGCAGTGCTAGATCTTTGATTCCCGTAACTAATGAAAAACTGTTTTTT.

The chain employs TRBV11-2 and TRBJ2-5; 13 positions agree with TRBD2. Per germline, CDR1 SGHAT and CDR2 FQNNGV. V was pared by 4 bases and J by 0 bases, with 5 bases of the junction left unmatched. CDR3 size: 17 residues. The CDR3 reads CASSSILAGGYQETQYF. In nucleotides, the CDR3 is TGTGCCAGCAGCTCCATACTAGCGGGAGGGTACCAAGAGACCCAGTACTTC.

This chain uses TRBV7-6 with TRBJ2-2; TRBD2 might be the D (6 bases). Trimming pared 2 bases from V and 1 base from J, leaving 14 bases between. CDR1 is SGHVS, CDR2 FNYEAQ, per germline. The CDR3 contains 17 residues. The CDR3 protein is CASSLRFGRGNTGELFF. Here the CDR3 DNA reads TGTGCCAGCAGCTTACGTTTCGGGAGAGGGAACACCGGGGAGCTGTTTTTT.

The V and J genes are TRBV11-2 and TRBJ2-4; the D gene could be TRBD1 or TRBD2 (6 bases each). The J call is in doubt because the DNA end fits TRBJ2-7 better. The CDR3 runs 16 residues. CDR1 and CDR2 from the germline V gene are SGHAT and FQNNGV. The DNA of the CDR3 is TGTGCCAGCAGCCTAAGGGGGTTTTCCGGGGGCAACGAGCAGTACTTC. It yields the protein CASSLRGFSGGNEQYF.

The CDR3 nucleotides are TGTGCCAGCAGTTACGGGGCAGAAAGGAGGGACAAGCAGTACTTC. Encoded protein: CASSYGAERRDKQYF. This chain connects TRBV6-5 to TRBJ2-5; TRBD1 or TRBD2 may be the D gene (6 bases each). The CDR3 consists of 15 residues. V was cut by 2 bases and J by 11 bases, with 21 bases left in between. Germline CDR1 reads MNHEY; CDR2 reads SVGAGI.

This clonotype appeared once. A single base separates this from a much larger clone, so it may be a read error. The rearrangement links TRBV20-1 to TRBJ2-3, with a possible D match to TRBD2 (6 bases). The CDR3 is 15 residues long. From germline, CDR1 is DFQATT and CDR2 SNEGSKA (reference sequence). The ends were cut back, 5 bases at V and 0 bases at J, with 15 bases in the middle. CDR3: CSAFKAGTSTDTQYF. The CDR3 nucleotides are TGCAGTGCTTTCAAAGCGGGTACTAGCACAGATACGCAGTATTTT.

This clonotype was counted only a few times. In DNA, the CDR3 is TGTGCCAGCAGCTTTGGCCAAGGGATTCAGCCCCAGCATTTT. Translating gives CASSFGQGIQPQHF. The chain has TRBV12-3 or TRBV12-4 and TRBJ1-5; D unclear. Trimming stripped 6 bases from V and 6 bases from J, with 15 bases between. This CDR3 is 14 amino acids long.

With regard to this clonotype: A junction end diverges from the germline sequence, so it may reflect a read error. The genes are TRBV24-1 and TRBJ2-4; D is unresolved. The J call may be in error: the DNA end matches TRBJ2-5 better. Looked up from germline, CDR1 is KGHDR and CDR2 is SFDVKD. The CDR3 is 14 amino acids. CDR3 bases: TGTGCCGCCAGTGATCCCCGACGAGGAGAGACCCAGTACTTC. Translated: CAASDPRRGETQYF.

This clonotype was seen more than once but under ten times. The gene calls are TRBV20-1 and TRBJ1-1, with a weak D call TRBD1 (5 bases). Germline V gene data show CDR1 as DFQATT and CDR2 as SNEGSKA (reference sequence). V was pared by 3 bases and J by 6 bases, with 11 bases between. CDR3 length equals 12 residues. The CDR3 loop is CSARQSGPEAFF. CDR3 bases: TGCAGTGCTAGGCAATCGGGGCCTGAAGCTTTCTTT.

The chain combines TRBV20-1 with TRBJ2-7; D possibly corresponds to TRBD1 (6 bases). The germline V and J ends were trimmed by 7 bases and 4 bases, with 29 bases remaining between them. Germline CDR1 DFQATT, CDR2 SNEGSKA (reference sequence). The CDR3 loop spans 17 amino acids. The CDR3 coding sequence is TGCAGTGTGACCGGGACACAACGTATGGGCGCGACTTACGAGCAGTACTTC. Its translation: CSVTGTQRMGATYEQYF.

V usage is TRBV7-2 and J usage is TRBJ2-5, with D unclear. The germline V gene has CDR1 SGHTA and CDR2 FQGNSA. The CDR3 length is 15 residues. Trimming took off 1 base at V and 0 bases at J, with 9 bases between the two ends. The CDR3 protein is CASSLVNVNQETQYF. The CDR3 coding sequence is TGTGCCAGCAGCTTAGTGAACGTCAACCAAGAGACCCAGTACTTC.

This clonotype was observed a handful of times. The chain couples TRBV14 to TRBJ2-1; 9 bases align to TRBD2. The CDR3 is made up of 16 amino acids. Germline V lookup: CDR1 SGHDN, CDR2 FVKESK. J was trimmed by 7 bases and V by 6 bases; bases with no gene match: 13. The CDR3 sequence: CASRHDGSGSWNEQFF. The CDR3 coding sequence is TGTGCCAGCAGGCATGATGGTAGCGGGAGCTGGAATGAGCAGTTCTTC. Full variable domain (remainder filled in from reference TRBV14 and TRBJ2-1): EAGVTQFPSHSVIEKGQTVTLRCDPISGHDNLYWYRRVMGKEIKFLLHFVKESKQDESGMPNNRFLAERTGGTYSTLKVQPAELEDSGVYFCASRHDGSGSWNEQFFGPGTRLTVL.

This chain uses TRBV27 with TRBJ2-1, with TRBD2 matching over 10 bases. This CDR3 has 15 amino acids. Germline V lookup: CDR1 MNHEY, CDR2 SMNVEV (reference sequence). Trimming cost V 7 bases and J 9 bases; bases outside gene matches: 12. In DNA, the CDR3 is TGTGCCAGCACCGTCGGTGCTAGCGGGAGTGCTGAGCAGTTCTTC. Translating gives CASTVGASGSAEQFF.

This clonotype was found a few times. The chain employs TRBV30 and TRBJ1-2; TRBD1 aligns across 8 bases. The CDR3 totals 12 residues. The junction had 2 bases not matched to a gene; V was cut back by 4 bases and J by 4 bases. The V gene's germline CDR1 is GTSNPN and CDR2 SVGIG (reference sequence). The CDR3 sequence is CAWTTGGYGYTF. The CDR3 region has the DNA TGTGCCTGGACTACAGGGGGCTATGGCTACACCTTC.

The rearrangement joins TRBV6-5 to TRBJ1-1; no firm D call. Trimming took 4 bases from V and 0 from J, leaving 15 bases between them. The CDR3 is 16 amino acids. Germline V gene data show CDR1 as MNHEY and CDR2 as SVGAGI. CDR3 residues: CASSSLPGRVNTEAFF. CDR3 coding DNA: TGTGCCAGCAGTTCGCTACCGGGTAGGGTGAACACTGAAGCTTTCTTT.